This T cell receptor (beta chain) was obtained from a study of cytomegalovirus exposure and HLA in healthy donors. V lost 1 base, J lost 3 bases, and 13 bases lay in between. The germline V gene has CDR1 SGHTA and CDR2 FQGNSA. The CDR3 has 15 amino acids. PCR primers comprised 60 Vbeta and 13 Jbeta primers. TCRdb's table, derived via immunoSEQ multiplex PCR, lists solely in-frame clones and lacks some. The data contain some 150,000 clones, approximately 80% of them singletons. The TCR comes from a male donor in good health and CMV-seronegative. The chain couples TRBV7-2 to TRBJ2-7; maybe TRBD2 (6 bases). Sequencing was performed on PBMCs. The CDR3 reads CASSLVTGEVYEQYF. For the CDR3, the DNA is TGTGCCAGCAGCTTAGTGACGGGGGAGGTCTACGAGCAGTACTTC.